Presented here are 9 T cell receptor beta chains from one specimen sequenced in a study of blood T cell repertoires in COVID-19. Profiled with immunoSEQ multiplex PCR; TCRdb holds only in-frame clones, not every one. The sample lists roughly 340,000 clones; 75% to 90% were seen once. Sequenced material: PBMCs or T cells enriched from blood (not recorded which). These receptors all stem from a man younger than 35 who had recovered from COVID-19.

The genes are TRBV5-1 and TRBJ2-7, with 11 bases fitting TRBD1. The CDR3 totals 14 residues. J lost 4 bases, V lost 4 bases, and 4 bases had no gene match. CDR1 and CDR2 from the germline V gene are SGHRS and YFSETQ. CDR3 coding DNA: TGCGCCAGCAGCACCGGACAGGGGGCTTACGAGCAGTACTTC. Translation: CASSTGQGAYEQYF.

V and J are TRBV9 and TRBJ2-2, with 7 bases matching TRBD2. The CDR3 loop spans 16 amino acids. Germline V CDR1 and CDR2: SGDLS, YYNGEE. Losses at the gene ends were 3 bases for V and 2 bases for J; bases not matched to a gene: 7. The CDR3 DNA reads as TGTGCCAGCAGCGAAGCGGGGAGATCAAACACCGGGGAGCTGTTTTTT. Translation gives CASSEAGRSNTGELFF.

The gene calls are TRBV18 and TRBJ1-5; unclear D gene. Per germline, CDR1 KGHSH and CDR2 LQKENI. Trimming pared 2 bases from V and 3 bases from J, leaving 11 bases between. The CDR3 loop spans 15 amino acids. The CDR3 DNA reads as TGTGCCAGCTCACCAACCGCTAACTACAATCAGCCCCAGCATTTT. This codes for CASSPTANYNQPQHF.

The chain employs TRBV2 and TRBJ1-1, with 7 bases that match TRBD1. Losses at the gene ends were 6 bases for V and 7 bases for J; bases not matched to a gene: 5. This CDR3 is built from 12 residues. Germline CDR1 reads SNHLY; CDR2 reads FYNNEI. The CDR3 protein is CASRLTGNEAFF. The CDR3 nucleotides read TGTGCCAGCAGACTGACAGGGAATGAAGCTTTCTTT.

The chain has TRBV9 and TRBJ1-2; TRBD1 matches 11 bases. CDR1 SGDLS and CDR2 YYNGEE come from the germline V gene. The ends lost 4 bases at V and 8 bases at J; junction bases unmatched: 13. The length of the CDR3 is 16 residues. CDR3 DNA sequence: TGTGCCAGCAGCCCCGGGACAGGGGGGAGCTTGAGGGGCTACACCTTC. Translating it yields CASSPGTGGSLRGYTF. Looking up the rest from reference TRBV9 and TRBJ1-2 gives the full variable domain: DSGVTQTPKHLITATGQRVTLRCSPRSGDLSVYWYQQSLDQGLQFLIQYYNGEERAKGNILERFSAQQFPDLHSELNLSSLELGDSALYFCASSPGTGGSLRGYTFGSGTRLTVV.

The V and J genes are TRBV11-2 and TRBJ1-4; TRBD1 is a possible D gene (5 bases). This CDR3 is built from 16 residues. Trimming removed 4 bases from V and 6 bases from J, with 18 bases in between. Germline assignment: CDR1 SGHAT and CDR2 FQNNGV. CDR3 amino acids: CASSSLRGGKDEKLFF. CDR3 in DNA: TGTGCCAGCAGCTCCCTCCGTGGGGGGAAGGATGAAAAACTGTTTTTT.

The count of this clone is one. This sequence joins TRBV4-2 and TRBJ2-6, with TRBD1 identical over 7 bases. J gave up 2 bases and V 4 bases, and 2 bases lay outside the gene matches. The CDR3 is made up of 15 amino acids. Germline assignment: CDR1 LGHNA and CDR2 YNFKEQ. The CDR3 sequence: CASSPQGAGANVLTF. The CDR3 coding sequence is TGTGCCAGCAGCCCGCAGGGGGCTGGGGCCAACGTCCTGACTTTC.

The rearrangement links TRBV28 to TRBJ2-2, with TRBD1 as a possible D gene (6 bases). Germline V gene lookup returns CDR1 MDHEN and CDR2 SYDVKM. V gave up 5 bases and J gave up 3 bases, with 10 bases separating them. The CDR3 consists of 14 residues. DNA for the CDR3: TGTGCCAGCAGTCTACAGGGATACACCGGGGAGCTGTTTTTT. Amino acid sequence: CASSLQGYTGELFF. Drawing the rest from reference TRBV28 and TRBJ2-2, the complete variable domain is DVKVTQSSRYLVKRTGEKVFLECVQDMDHENMFWYRQDPGLGLRLIYFSYDVKMKEKGDIPEGYSVSREKKERFSLILESASTNQTSMYLCASSLQGYTGELFFGEGSRLTVL.

The chain uses TRBV7-8 and TRBJ1-5; possibly TRBD1 for D (6 bases). Germline V lookup: CDR1 SGHVS, CDR2 FQNEAQ. This CDR3 has 15 amino acids. Trimming cost V 5 bases and J 0 bases, with 11 bases left between them. The CDR3 protein is CASSTDRYSNQPQHF. Here the CDR3 DNA reads TGTGCCAGCAGCACGGACAGATATAGCAATCAGCCCCAGCATTTT.